This entry lists 26 T cell receptor beta chains sequenced from one sample in a study of blood T cell repertoires in COVID-19. Profiled with immunoSEQ multiplex PCR; TCRdb holds only in-frame clones, not every one. In the table there are more than 15,000 clones, 91% of which are singletons. Material for sequencing was peripheral blood. The receptors originated from a human donor in a cohort sampled during active COVID-19.

V gene TRBV11-2 combines with J gene TRBJ1-1; D call uncertain. The CDR3 length is 12 residues. The ends were cut back, 3 bases at V and 7 bases at J, with 9 bases in the middle. The germline CDR1 and CDR2 sequences are SGHAT and FQNNGV. The CDR3 DNA reads as TGTGCCAGCAGCTTTGGTGGCAATGAAGCTTTCTTT. Protein sequence: CASSFGGNEAFF. Variable domain in full (rest from reference TRBV11-2 and TRBJ1-1): EAGVAQSPRYKIIEKRQSVAFWCNPISGHATLYWYQQILGQGPKLLIQFQNNGVVDDSQLPKDRFSAERLKGVDSTLKIQPAKLEDSAVYLCASSFGGNEAFFGQGTRLTVV.

This rearrangement joins TRBV18 to TRBJ1-1; TRBD1 is a possible D gene (6 bases). V lost 10 bases, J lost 1 base, and 19 bases lay in between. The germline gives CDR1 KGHSH, CDR2 LQKENI. The CDR3 is 15 residues long. The CDR3, as DNA: TGTGCCACCTCCGGGGGGGGCGGTGGGAACACTGAAGCTTTCTTT. Translated, it gives CATSGGGGGNTEAFF. The complete variable domain, with remaining parts taken from reference TRBV18 and TRBJ1-1, reads NAGVMQNPRHLVRRRGQEARLRCSPMKGHSHVYWYRQLPEEGLKFMVYLQKENIIDESGMPKERFSAEFPKEGPSILRIQQVVRGDSAAYFCATSGGGGGNTEAFFGQGTRLTVV.

This rearrangement joins TRBV4-3 to TRBJ2-1; no definite D call. There are 14 residues in the CDR3. Deletions cut 1 base from V and 4 bases from J, with 8 bases between. CDR1 and CDR2 from the germline V gene are LGHNA and YSLEER. CDR3 protein: CASSQVRQYNEQFF. The CDR3 nucleotides read TGCGCCAGCAGCCAAGTCAGACAATACAATGAGCAGTTCTTC.

The chain couples TRBV28 to TRBJ1-5, with 7 nucleotides matching TRBD1. This CDR3 contains 14 residues. Germline CDR1 and CDR2: MDHEN and SYDVKM. V dropped 5 bases and J dropped 8; count of bases not matched to a gene: 9. The DNA of the CDR3 is TGTGCCAGCAGTGACAGGGTAGATGTGGAGCCCCAGCATTTT. It codes for CASSDRVDVEPQHF.

The chain joins TRBV18 to TRBJ2-1; 11 nucleotides agree with TRBD2. CDR1 and CDR2 from the germline V gene are KGHSH and LQKENI. V lost 6 bases, J lost 8 bases, and 9 bases stayed unmatched. The CDR3 runs to 15 residues. CDR3 amino acids: CASSALAGGLDEQFF. The CDR3 nucleotides are TGTGCCAGCTCCGCCTTAGCGGGGGGGCTCGATGAGCAGTTCTTC. Complete variable domain (other parts from reference TRBV18 and TRBJ2-1): NAGVMQNPRHLVRRRGQEARLRCSPMKGHSHVYWYRQLPEEGLKFMVYLQKENIIDESGMPKERFSAEFPKEGPSILRIQQVVRGDSAAYFCASSALAGGLDEQFFGPGTRLTVL.

The CDR3 is CASQTGTGTYEQYF. CDR3 bases: TGTGCCAGCCAGACCGGGACAGGGACCTACGAGCAGTACTTC. The chain combines TRBV6-6 with TRBJ2-7, with 9 bases fitting TRBD1. V dropped 8 bases and J dropped 2; count of bases not matched to a gene: 7. This CDR3 is built from 14 residues. Germline CDR1 MNHNY, CDR2 SVGAGI (reference sequence).

The V and J genes are TRBV7-9 and TRBJ1-6; 9 bases are shared with TRBD1. The CDR3 covers 15 residues. The germline gives CDR1 SEHNR, CDR2 FQNEAQ (reference sequence). The ends lost 1 base at V and 6 bases at J; junction bases unmatched: 1. The CDR3 region has the DNA TGTGCCAGCAGCTTAGGGGACAGGGCTAATTCACCCCTCCACTTT. It specifies CASSLGDRANSPLHF.

The chain carries TRBV4-1 and TRBJ1-2; 7 positions match TRBD1. This CDR3 comprises 14 residues. J was trimmed by 8 bases and V by 1 base; bases with no gene match: 7. The V gene's germline CDR1 is MGHRA and CDR2 YSYEKL. The DNA for the CDR3 is TGCGCCAGCAGCCAAGTACAGGGGTGGGGGGGCTACACCTTC. Translating gives CASSQVQGWGGYTF.

This chain connects TRBV27 to TRBJ1-2, with 8 positions matching TRBD1. The CDR3 contains 15 residues. Germline CDR1 is MNHEY and CDR2 is SMNVEV (reference sequence). V was pared by 5 bases and J by 4 bases, with 9 bases of the junction left unmatched. The CDR3 region is CASSATGEGTYGYTF. The CDR3 bases are TGTGCCAGCAGTGCGACAGGGGAAGGGACCTATGGCTACACCTTC.

This chain uses TRBV28 with TRBJ2-5; D may be TRBD1 (5 bases). CDR1 and CDR2 (germline): MDHEN, SYDVKM. V gave up 1 base and J gave up 6 bases, with 12 bases separating them. This CDR3 has 14 amino acids. CDR3 loop: CASSLFSGKQTQYF. In nucleotides, the CDR3 is TGTGCCAGCAGTTTATTTTCAGGGAAGCAGACCCAGTACTTC.

The V call is TRBV5-8, the J call TRBJ1-2, with TRBD1 identical over 9 bases. The germline V gene encodes CDR1 SGHTS and CDR2 YDEGEE. The CDR3 length is 14 residues. V dropped 2 bases and J dropped 5; count of bases not matched to a gene: 4. The CDR3 DNA reads TGTGCCAGCAGCTTTGGGGACAGGGCGTATGGCTACACCTTC. Protein product: CASSFGDRAYGYTF.

The rearrangement joins TRBV19 to TRBJ1-1; D is unclear. The V gene lost 3 bases and the J gene lost 7 bases, with 12 bases spanning the gap. Germline-derived CDR1 and CDR2 are LNHDA and SQIVND (reference sequence). The CDR3 has 13 residues. CDR3 in DNA: TGTGCCAGTAGTATCAAGGGAGTTGATGAAGCTTTCTTT. This codes for CASSIKGVDEAFF.

The rearrangement uses TRBV4-1 and TRBJ1-2, with TRBD1 matching over 8 bases. The germline gives CDR1 MGHRA, CDR2 YSYEKL. The CDR3 runs 16 residues. J gave up 1 base and V 0 bases, and 4 bases lay outside the gene matches. The CDR3 is CASSQEVTGGNYGYTF. DNA of the CDR3: TGCGCCAGCAGCCAAGAGGTTACAGGGGGTAACTATGGCTACACCTTC.

The chain couples TRBV24-1 to TRBJ1-5, with no clear D. Trimming shortened V by 2 bases and J by 2 bases, and 12 bases separated the two germline ends. This CDR3 is built from 16 residues. Germline V gene lookup returns CDR1 KGHDR and CDR2 SFDVKD. CDR3 DNA sequence: TGTGCCACCAGTGATTCTCGGGTCGGAGGCAATCAGCCCCAGCATTTT. Its protein is CATSDSRVGGNQPQHF.

V is TRBV19 and J is TRBJ2-1; TRBD1 matches at 11 bases. Germline CDR1 LNHDA, CDR2 SQIVND (reference sequence). This CDR3 has 15 residues. V shed 8 bases, J shed 6 bases, and the junction held 9 bases outside the gene matches. CDR3 in amino acids: CASGTGGTGGNEQFF. For the CDR3, the DNA is TGTGCCAGTGGTACGGGGGGGACAGGGGGCAATGAGCAGTTCTTC.

The chain carries TRBV24-1 and TRBJ2-3, with 14 bases that match TRBD2. Germline trimming cut 3 bases from V and 3 bases from J; bases unmatched to any gene: 4. Germline CDR1 reads KGHDR; CDR2 reads SFDVKD. The CDR3 sequence is 17 residues long. This CDR3 is CATSDMGTSGRTDTQYF. The CDR3 DNA sequence: TGTGCCACCAGTGATATGGGGACTAGCGGGAGAACAGATACGCAGTATTTT.

This clone showed up just a few times. V and J are TRBV7-3 and TRBJ1-5; TRBD1 agrees at 8 bases. The CDR3 has 19 amino acids. Germline lookup yields CDR1 SGHTA and CDR2 FQGTGA. The V gene end was trimmed by 1 base and the J gene end by 3 bases; junction bases not matched to a gene: 14. The CDR3 nucleotides are TGTGCCAGCAGCTTAATCCTTCCAACAGGGGGGGATTTCAATCAGCCCCAGCATTTT. Translation gives CASSLILPTGGDFNQPQHF.

The chain carries TRBV3-1 (or the pseudogene TRBV3-2) and TRBJ2-6; 10 nucleotides align to TRBD1. Germline-derived CDR1 and CDR2 are LGHDT and YNNKEL (reference sequence). With V trimmed by 6 bases and J by 3 bases, 11 bases remained unmatched. The CDR3 consists of 18 residues. CDR3 residues: CASRDETGGFSGANVLTF. CDR3 DNA: TGTGCCAGCAGGGACGAGACAGGGGGCTTTAGTGGGGCCAACGTCCTGACTTTC.

This clone occurred once. The J gene is TRBJ1-2, the V gene TRBV25-1; 7 bases map to TRBD1. This CDR3 comprises 12 residues. Germline V gene sequence: CDR1 MGHDK, CDR2 SYGVNS. J gave up 7 bases and V 10 bases, and 9 bases lay outside the gene matches. The CDR3, as DNA: TGTGCCACACTAAACAGGGGAGGTGGCTACACCTTC. It encodes CATLNRGGGYTF.

The gene calls are TRBV6-5 and TRBJ1-5; D is perhaps TRBD1 (6 bases). CDR3 length: 13 residues. The V end was cut by 11 bases, the J end by 4 bases, with 15 bases between. CDR1 and CDR2 from the germline V gene are MNHEY and SVGAGI. The DNA of the CDR3 is TGTGCCGGGGGACAAGGTCTGAATCAGCCCCAGCATTTT. It yields the protein CAGGQGLNQPQHF.

V and J are TRBV18 and TRBJ1-5; the match to TRBD1 covers 7 bases. CDR1 is KGHSH, CDR2 LQKENI, per germline. The trim removed 1 base at V and 0 bases at J, leaving 3 bases unmatched. The CDR3 contains 16 residues. For the CDR3, the DNA is TGTGCCAGCTCACCACTAGGGGGCAGTAGCAATCAGCCCCAGCATTTT. The encoded protein is CASSPLGGSSNQPQHF.

The chain combines TRBV7-8 with TRBJ1-5; 7 bases line up with TRBD1. Germline lookup yields CDR1 SGHVS and CDR2 FQNEAQ. There are 14 residues in the CDR3. V shed 0 bases, J shed 9 bases, and the junction held 5 bases outside the gene matches. The CDR3 loop is CASSLAGGWGPQHF. The CDR3 DNA reads TGTGCCAGCAGCTTAGCAGGGGGCTGGGGGCCCCAGCATTTT.

The rearrangement links TRBV5-6 to TRBJ1-1; D possibly corresponds to TRBD1 (6 bases). Germline V gene sequence: CDR1 SGHDT, CDR2 YYEEEE. The CDR3 is 12 residues long. Deletions cut 8 bases from V and 3 bases from J, with 11 bases between. The CDR3 sequence is CASSRGYTEAFF. In DNA form, the CDR3 reads TGTGCCAGTTCCAGGGGATACACTGAAGCTTTCTTT. The full variable domain, completed using reference TRBV5-6 and TRBJ1-1, is DAGVTQSPTHLIKTRGQQVTLRCSPKSGHDTVSWYQQALGQGPQFIFQYYEEEERQRGNFPDRFSGHQFPNYSSELNVNALLLGDSALYLCASSRGYTEAFFGQGTRLTVV.

The chain employs TRBV7-2 and TRBJ2-1, with TRBD2 identical over 10 bases. The CDR3 consists of 15 residues. Germline lookup yields CDR1 SGHTA and CDR2 FQGNSA. J was trimmed by 4 bases and V by 1 base; bases with no gene match: 1. CDR3 in amino acids: CASSLDSGGYNEQFF. The CDR3 DNA follows: TGTGCCAGCAGCTTAGATAGCGGGGGGTACAATGAGCAGTTCTTC.

The chain combines TRBV15 with TRBJ2-2; tentative D call: TRBD2 (6 bases). CDR3 length: 14 residues. Germline lookup yields CDR1 LNHNV and CDR2 YYDKDF (reference sequence). Trimming shortened V by 0 bases and J by 5 bases, and 7 bases separated the two germline ends. The CDR3 DNA is TGTGCCACCAGCAGAGATGGGGGGACCGGGGAGCTGTTTTTT. This encodes CATSRDGGTGELFF.

This chain links TRBV19 with TRBJ2-5, with 7 bases fitting TRBD2. Germline V gene data show CDR1 as LNHDA and CDR2 as SQIVND (reference sequence). The trim removed 1 base at V and 1 base at J, leaving 0 bases unmatched. The CDR3 runs to 14 residues. CDR3 nucleotide sequence: TGTGCCAGTAGTATAGCGGGGGGCCAAGAGACCCAGTACTTC. It specifies CASSIAGGQETQYF.